These T cell receptor beta chains were read from a single sample in a study of OX40 agonist ivuxolimab in advanced cancers. Clones were sequenced by immunoSEQ multiplex PCR, and TCRdb holds only the in-frame ones, with some missing. The table records about 60,000 clones, 84% of them present only once. Sequences were derived from CD4+ or CD8+ T cells sorted from blood, sampled in a trial of the OX40 agonist ivuxolimab. The receptors shown here come from an adult with an advanced solid tumor such as melanoma, head and neck, liver or kidney cancer. CDR3s include the opening cysteine and the closing phenylalanine or tryptophan. A D gene is named only where the DNA matches it firmly. For some rows the clone size is stated as once, few or many, or as a class when expanded; others skip it.

CASSGLAGGNNEQFF | TGTGCCAGCAGTGGACTAGCGGGAGGGAACAATGAGCAGTTCTTC | once | TRBJ2-1 | TRBD2 | TRBV7-2
CASSLSGLSTGELFF | TGCGCCAGCAGCTTGTCCGGGTTATCCACCGGGGAGCTGTTTTTT | NA | TRBJ2-2 | NA | TRBV5-1
CASSFQGARSTIYF | TGTGCCAGCAGTTTCCAGGGGGCGCGGTCCACCATATATTTT | NA | TRBJ1-3 | TRBD1 | TRBV28
CASSYRDGSNQPQHF | TGTGCCAGCAGTTATAGGGACGGTAGCAATCAGCCCCAGCATTTT | NA | TRBJ1-5 | NA | TRBV6-6
CATSRDTGYNEQFF | TGTGCCACCAGCAGAGATACGGGGTACAATGAGCAGTTCTTC | NA | TRBJ2-1 | NA | TRBV15
CASSLRVALRQETQYF | TGTGCCAGCTCCCTCAGGGTAGCCCTTCGTCAAGAGACCCAGTACTTC | NA | TRBJ2-5 | NA | TRBV28
CASSYSGRAGEQYF | TGTGCCAGCAGTTACTCGGGGAGGGCCGGGGAGCAGTACTTC | NA | TRBJ2-7 | TRBD2 | TRBV6-5
CASTDDRAPNSGNTIYF | TGTGCCAGTACCGACGACAGGGCCCCGAATTCTGGAAACACCATATATTTT | NA | TRBJ1-3 | TRBD1 | TRBV19
CASSGDRGTGHGYTF | TGTGCCAGCAGTGGGGACAGGGGGACTGGGCATGGCTACACCTTC | NA | TRBJ1-2 | TRBD1 | TRBV2
CASSLVGTHGREQYF | TGTGCCAGCAGCTTAGTTGGGACACATGGACGCGAGCAGTACTTC | NA | TRBJ2-7 | NA | TRBV7-2
CASSRQYGYTF | TGTGCCAGCAGCCGCCAATATGGCTACACCTTC | NA | TRBJ1-2 | NA | TRBV5-6
CASSQDGESPLHF | TGCGCCAGCAGCCAAGACGGGGAGTCACCCCTCCACTTT | NA | TRBJ1-6 | NA | TRBV4-1
CATPTRSPSSYNEQFF | TGTGCCACCCCGACGCGGAGCCCAAGCTCCTACAATGAGCAGTTCTTC | NA | TRBJ2-1 | NA | TRBV6-4
CASGRHQPQHF | TGTGCCAGCGGGCGGCATCAGCCCCAGCATTTT | NA | TRBJ1-5 | NA | TRBV6-5
CASRLHATNEKLFF | TGTGCCAGCAGACTCCACGCAACTAATGAAAAACTGTTTTTT | NA | TRBJ1-4 | NA | TRBV11-1
CASSPAGGDTQYF | TGTGCCAGCAGCCCAGCTGGGGGTGATACGCAGTATTTT | NA | TRBJ2-3 | NA | TRBV7-8
CASLETGGSADTQYF | TGTGCCAGCTTAGAGACAGGGGGTTCGGCAGATACGCAGTATTTT | NA | TRBJ2-3 | TRBD1 | TRBV6-7
CASRVNTEAFF | TGTGCCAGCAGAGTGAACACTGAAGCTTTCTTT | once | TRBJ1-1 | NA | TRBV25-1
CASTRFGETQYF | TGTGCCAGCACACGCTTCGGAGAGACCCAGTACTTC | NA | TRBJ2-5 | NA | TRBV28
CASSLGGQRNTIYF | TGTGCCAGCAGCTTAGGCGGACAGCGAAACACCATATATTTT | NA | TRBJ1-3 | NA | TRBV7-8
CASSREQDGLETQYF | TGTGCCAGCAGTCGAGAGCAGGACGGCTTGGAGACCCAGTACTTC | NA | TRBJ2-5 | NA | TRBV2
CASSQDSGSAQTQYF | TGTGCCAGCAGCCAAGATTCGGGATCGGCGCAGACCCAGTACTTC | NA | TRBJ2-5 | NA | TRBV4-2
CATKTGLAGNEQFF | TGCGCCACCAAAACCGGACTAGCGGGGAATGAGCAGTTCTTC | NA | TRBJ2-1 | TRBD2 | TRBV15
CASRTGLAGGPNEQYF | TGTGCCAGCAGGACGGGACTAGCGGGAGGGCCGAACGAGCAGTACTTC | once | TRBJ2-7 | TRBD2 | TRBV2
CASRQGTDYEQYF | TGTGCCAGCAGGCAAGGGACGGATTACGAGCAGTACTTC | NA | TRBJ2-7 | NA | TRBV2
CASSKPGTNEQYF | TGTGCCAGCAGTAAACCAGGGACTAACGAGCAGTACTTC | once | TRBJ2-7 | TRBD2 | TRBV6-5
CASSSTRVGNEQFF | TGTGCCAGCAGCTCCACCAGGGTAGGGAATGAGCAGTTCTTC | NA | TRBJ2-1 | NA | TRBV7-2
CAWSQGQVSGNTIYF | TGTGCCTGGAGCCAGGGACAGGTCTCTGGAAACACCATATATTTT | NA | TRBJ1-3 | TRBD1 | TRBV30
CASSFSGDNEQFF | TGTGCCAGCAGCTTTTCGGGAGATAATGAGCAGTTCTTC | NA | TRBJ2-1 | NA | TRBV7-2
CASSLAPNLGQGVRYGYTF | TGTGCCAGCAGCTTAGCACCGAACCTGGGACAGGGGGTTCGGTATGGCTACACCTTC | NA | TRBJ1-2 | TRBD1 | TRBV11-1
CASSKIDRGQHSPLHF | TGTGCCAGTAGTAAAATTGACAGGGGGCAACATTCACCCCTCCACTTT | NA | TRBJ1-6 | TRBD1 | TRBV19
CASSFDRGVNTEAFF | TGTGCCAGCAGCTTTGACAGGGGGGTGAACACTGAAGCTTTCTTT | once | TRBJ1-1 | TRBD1 | TRBV11-2
CASSLEPARALAKNIQYF | TGCGCCAGCAGCTTGGAGCCAGCCCGAGCCCTAGCCAAAAACATTCAGTACTTC | NA | TRBJ2-4 | NA | TRBV5-1
CASSPRTSRAETQYF | TGTGCCAGCAGCCCGAGAACTAGTCGGGCAGAGACCCAGTACTTC | NA | TRBJ2-5 | NA | TRBV7-6
CASSYSAGMGEKLFF | TGTGCCAGCAGTTACTCAGCGGGGATGGGGGAAAAACTGTTTTTT | NA | TRBJ1-4 | NA | TRBV6-5
CASSLIRETGSIHNSPLHF | TGTGCCAGCAGCTTAATTCGTGAGACAGGGTCGATCCATAATTCACCCCTCCACTTT | NA | TRBJ1-6 | TRBD1 | TRBV7-3
CASSSRGTGRGETQYF | TGTGCCAGCAGCTCGCGGGGGACAGGGAGGGGAGAGACCCAGTACTTC | NA | TRBJ2-5 | TRBD1 | TRBV11-2
CASSPRRENTEAFF | TGTGCCAGCAGCCCCAGACGGGAGAACACTGAAGCTTTCTTT | NA | TRBJ1-1 | NA | TRBV7-9
CASSALQRLEDTQYF | TGTGCCAGCAGCGCTCTACAGCGTCTTGAGGATACGCAGTATTTT | once | TRBJ2-3 | NA | TRBV5-6
CASSRLAGGREDTQYF | TGTGCCAGCAGCCGACTAGCGGGGGGGCGTGAAGATACGCAGTATTTT | medium-sized | TRBJ2-3 | TRBD2 | TRBV6-6
CASSRQGTENTGELFF | TGTGCCAGCAGTAGACAAGGGACAGAGAACACCGGGGAGCTGTTTTTT | NA | TRBJ2-2 | TRBD1 | TRBV2
CASSTGTTNEQFF | TGTGCCAGCAGTACCGGGACAACCAATGAGCAGTTCTTC | few | TRBJ2-1 | NA | TRBV6-6